This TCR beta chain was identified in a study of T cell repertoires in cytomegalovirus infection (dated by TCRdb to the late 2010s). Study-wide context: Because public TCR beta signatures pointed to carriage of CMV infection together with the matching HLA type, the HLA type of each donor mattered for the analysis.

As concerns this clonotype: Its cognate antigen has yet to be identified. A much more abundant neighbour one base away suggests this may be a read error.

Results and caveats for the whole study, not just this receptor: The ex vivo response was dominated by HLA-C-restricted CMV-specific TCR beta clonotypes, which also provided the single most frequent clonotype in two of eight donors. Cumulative frequency of public TCR beta family members discriminated carriers of CMV infection plus the relevant HLA type in this cohort and an independent approximately 340-donor cohort.

The reads were generated on an Illumina HiSeq 1500. The raw public reads went through TCRdb reprocessing: fastp at Q25, MiXCR clone calling, in-frame beta chains kept. Every CDR3 protein is listed once, alongside the most common genes and DNA of its rows. Recorded for this sample are about 680,000 distinct CDR3 sequences; 24% of them occurred a single time. The ten largest clones add up to 7.5% to 9% of the sample. Sequences MDHEN (CDR1) and SYDVKM (CDR2) are obtained from the germline V gene. Including cysteine and valine, the CDR3 has 13 amino acids. Left in the record is the CDR3 DNA by itself, 39 bases read in frame from the first base.

Sequenced material: CD8+ T cells from PBMCs. The rearrangement combines TRBV28 with TRBJ2-7; 7 bases in the middle match TRBD1. The clonotype was recovered from a human donor in good health (CMV status not recorded). Some clones in this sample may be carry-over from other donors' samples. The CDR3 protein is CAGSHRGSYEQYV. The nucleotides read TGTGCCGGCAGCCACAGGGGATCCTACGAGCAGTACGTC.